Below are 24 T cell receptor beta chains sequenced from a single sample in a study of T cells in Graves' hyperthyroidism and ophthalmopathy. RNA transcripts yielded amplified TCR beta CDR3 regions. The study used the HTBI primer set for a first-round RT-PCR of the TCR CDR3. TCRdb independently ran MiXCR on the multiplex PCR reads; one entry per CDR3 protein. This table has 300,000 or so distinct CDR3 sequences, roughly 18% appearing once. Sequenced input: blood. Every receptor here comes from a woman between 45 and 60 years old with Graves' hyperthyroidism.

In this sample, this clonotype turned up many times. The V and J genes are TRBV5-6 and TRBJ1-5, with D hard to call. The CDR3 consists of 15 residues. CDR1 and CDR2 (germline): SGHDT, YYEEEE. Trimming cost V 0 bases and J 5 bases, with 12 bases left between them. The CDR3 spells CASSLGDGEHQPQHF. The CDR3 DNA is TGTGCCAGCAGCTTGGGAGACGGAGAGCATCAGCCCCAGCATTTT. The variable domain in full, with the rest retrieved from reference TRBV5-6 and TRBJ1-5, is DAGVTQSPTHLIKTRGQQVTLRCSPKSGHDTVSWYQQALGQGPQFIFQYYEEEERQRGNFPDRFSGHQFPNYSSELNVNALLLGDSALYLCASSLGDGEHQPQHFGDGTRLSIL.

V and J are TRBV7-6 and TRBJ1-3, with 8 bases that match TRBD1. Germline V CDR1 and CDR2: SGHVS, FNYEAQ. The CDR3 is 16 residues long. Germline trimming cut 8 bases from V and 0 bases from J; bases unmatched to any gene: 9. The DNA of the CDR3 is TGTGCCAGCGCTGTCACAGGGGGATTCTCTGGAAACACCATATATTTT. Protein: CASAVTGGFSGNTIYF.

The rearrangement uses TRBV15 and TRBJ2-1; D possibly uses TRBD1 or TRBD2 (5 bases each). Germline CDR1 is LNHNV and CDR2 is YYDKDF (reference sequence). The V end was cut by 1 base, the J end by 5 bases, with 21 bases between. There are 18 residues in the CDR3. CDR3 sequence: CATSRGGWGSGADNEQFF. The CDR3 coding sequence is TGTGCCACCAGCAGAGGGGGGTGGGGCTCCGGGGCCGACAATGAGCAGTTCTTC.

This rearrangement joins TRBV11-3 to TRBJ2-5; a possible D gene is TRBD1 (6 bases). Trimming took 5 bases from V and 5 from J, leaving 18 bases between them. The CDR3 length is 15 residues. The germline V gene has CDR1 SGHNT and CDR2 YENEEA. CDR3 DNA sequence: TGTGCCAGCAGCCCCCCCGGACAGTCCAGGGAGACCCAGTACTTC. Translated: CASSPPGQSRETQYF.

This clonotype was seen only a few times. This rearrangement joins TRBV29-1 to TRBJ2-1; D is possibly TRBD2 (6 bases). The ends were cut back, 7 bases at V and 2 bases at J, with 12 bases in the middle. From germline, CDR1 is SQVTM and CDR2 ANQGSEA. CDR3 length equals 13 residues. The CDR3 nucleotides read TGCAGCGGGTCGGGACTCCCCTACAATGAGCAGTTCTTC. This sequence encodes CSGSGLPYNEQFF.

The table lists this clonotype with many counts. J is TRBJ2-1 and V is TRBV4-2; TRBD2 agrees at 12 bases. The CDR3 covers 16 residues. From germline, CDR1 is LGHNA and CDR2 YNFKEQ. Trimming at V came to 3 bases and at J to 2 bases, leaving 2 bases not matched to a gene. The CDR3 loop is CASSQRTSGAYNEQFF. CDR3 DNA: TGTGCCAGCAGCCAGAGGACTAGCGGGGCCTACAATGAGCAGTTCTTC.

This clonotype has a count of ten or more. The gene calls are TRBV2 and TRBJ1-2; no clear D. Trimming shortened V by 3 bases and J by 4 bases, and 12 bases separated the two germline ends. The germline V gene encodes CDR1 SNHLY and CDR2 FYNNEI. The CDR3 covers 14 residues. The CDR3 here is CASSDTGIFYGYTF. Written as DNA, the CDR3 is TGTGCCAGCAGTGATACGGGGATATTCTATGGCTACACCTTC.

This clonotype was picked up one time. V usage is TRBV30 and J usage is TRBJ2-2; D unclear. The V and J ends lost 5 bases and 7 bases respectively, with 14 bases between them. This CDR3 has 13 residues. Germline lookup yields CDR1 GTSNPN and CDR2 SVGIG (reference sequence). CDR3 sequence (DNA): TGTGCCTGGGTCCCCTTTGGTATCGGGGAGCTGTTTTTT. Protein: CAWVPFGIGELFF.

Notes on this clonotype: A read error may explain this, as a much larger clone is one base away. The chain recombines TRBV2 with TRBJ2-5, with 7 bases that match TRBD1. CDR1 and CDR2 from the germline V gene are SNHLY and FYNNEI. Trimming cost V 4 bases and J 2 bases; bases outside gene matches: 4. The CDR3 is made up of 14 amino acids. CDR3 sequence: CASSGQTGQETQYF. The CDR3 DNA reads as TGTGCCAGCAGTGGGCAGACAGGGCAAGAGACCCAGTACTTC.

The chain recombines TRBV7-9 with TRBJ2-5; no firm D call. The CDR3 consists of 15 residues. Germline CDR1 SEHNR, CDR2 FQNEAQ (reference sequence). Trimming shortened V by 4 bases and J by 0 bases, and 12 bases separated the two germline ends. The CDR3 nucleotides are TGTGCCAGCAGCTCAAATTCTCGGTACCAAGAGACCCAGTACTTC. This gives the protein CASSSNSRYQETQYF. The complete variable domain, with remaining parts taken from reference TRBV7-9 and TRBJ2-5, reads DTGVSQNPRHKITKRGQNVTFRCDPISEHNRLYWYRQTLGQGPEFLTYFQNEAQLEKSRLLSDRFSAERPKGSFSTLEIQRTEQGDSAMYLCASSSNSRYQETQYFGPGTRLLVL.

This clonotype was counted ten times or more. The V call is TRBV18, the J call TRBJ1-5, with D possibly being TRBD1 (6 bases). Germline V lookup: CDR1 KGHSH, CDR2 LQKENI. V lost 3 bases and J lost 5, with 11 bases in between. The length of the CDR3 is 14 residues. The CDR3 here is CASSPWTVDQPQHF. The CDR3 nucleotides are TGTGCCAGCTCACCCTGGACAGTTGATCAGCCCCAGCATTTT.

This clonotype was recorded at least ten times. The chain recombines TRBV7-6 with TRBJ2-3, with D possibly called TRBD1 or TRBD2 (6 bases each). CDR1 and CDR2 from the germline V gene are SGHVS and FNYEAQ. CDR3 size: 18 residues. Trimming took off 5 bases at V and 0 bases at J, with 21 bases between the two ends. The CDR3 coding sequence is TGTGCCAGCAGCCAGAGGGGGTTCGGGGGCTCTAGCACAGATACGCAGTATTTT. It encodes CASSQRGFGGSSTDTQYF.

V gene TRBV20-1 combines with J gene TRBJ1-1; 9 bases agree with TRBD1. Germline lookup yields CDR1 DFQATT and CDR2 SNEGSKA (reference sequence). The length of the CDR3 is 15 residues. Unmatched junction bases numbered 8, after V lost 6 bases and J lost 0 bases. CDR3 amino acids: CSAAGQGIMNTEAFF. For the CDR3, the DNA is TGCAGTGCCGCGGGACAGGGCATCATGAACACTGAAGCTTTCTTT.

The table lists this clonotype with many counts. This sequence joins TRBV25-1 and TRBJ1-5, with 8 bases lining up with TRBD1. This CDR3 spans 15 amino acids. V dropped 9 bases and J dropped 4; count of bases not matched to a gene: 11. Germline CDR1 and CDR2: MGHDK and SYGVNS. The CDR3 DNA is TGTGCCAGTGCCCGGGGACAGGAGTATAATCAGCCCCAGCATTTT. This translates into CASARGQEYNQPQHF.

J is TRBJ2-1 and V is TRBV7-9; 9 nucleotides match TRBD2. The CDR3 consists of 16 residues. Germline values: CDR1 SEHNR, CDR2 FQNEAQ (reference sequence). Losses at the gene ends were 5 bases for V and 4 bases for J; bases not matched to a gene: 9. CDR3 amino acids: CASSAIAGVWYNEQFF. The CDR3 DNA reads TGTGCCAGCAGCGCGATAGCGGGAGTATGGTACAATGAGCAGTTCTTC.

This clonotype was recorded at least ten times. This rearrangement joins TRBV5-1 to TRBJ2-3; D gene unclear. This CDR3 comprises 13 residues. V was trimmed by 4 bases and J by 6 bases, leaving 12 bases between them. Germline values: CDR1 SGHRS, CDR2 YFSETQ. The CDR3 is CASSGAAVDTQYF. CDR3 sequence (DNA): TGCGCCAGCAGCGGCGCGGCCGTGGATACGCAGTATTTT.

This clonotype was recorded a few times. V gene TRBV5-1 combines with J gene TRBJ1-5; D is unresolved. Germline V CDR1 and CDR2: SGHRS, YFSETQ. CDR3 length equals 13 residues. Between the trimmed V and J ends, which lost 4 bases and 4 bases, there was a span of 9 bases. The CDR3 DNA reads TGCGCCAGCAGCACCGGCCCAAATCAGCCCCAGCATTTT. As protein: CASSTGPNQPQHF.

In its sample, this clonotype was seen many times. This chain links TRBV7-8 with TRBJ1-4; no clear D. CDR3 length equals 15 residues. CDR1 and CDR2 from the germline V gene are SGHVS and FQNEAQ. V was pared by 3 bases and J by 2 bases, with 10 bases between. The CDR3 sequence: CASSLSVGTNEKLFF. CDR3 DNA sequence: TGTGCCAGCAGCTTGTCCGTGGGCACTAATGAAAAACTGTTTTTT.

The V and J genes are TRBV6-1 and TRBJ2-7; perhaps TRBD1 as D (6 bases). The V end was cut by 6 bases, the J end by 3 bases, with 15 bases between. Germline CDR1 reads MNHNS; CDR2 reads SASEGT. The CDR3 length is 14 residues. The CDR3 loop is CASSSATGVYEQYV. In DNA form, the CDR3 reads TGTGCCAGCAGCTCGGCGACAGGCGTCTACGAGCAGTACGTC.

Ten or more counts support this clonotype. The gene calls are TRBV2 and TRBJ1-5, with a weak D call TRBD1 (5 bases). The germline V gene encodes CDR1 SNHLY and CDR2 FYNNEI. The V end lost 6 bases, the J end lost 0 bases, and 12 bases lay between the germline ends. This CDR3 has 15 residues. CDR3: CASRGTENSNQPQHF. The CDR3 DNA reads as TGTGCCAGCAGGGGGACGGAAAATAGCAATCAGCCCCAGCATTTT.

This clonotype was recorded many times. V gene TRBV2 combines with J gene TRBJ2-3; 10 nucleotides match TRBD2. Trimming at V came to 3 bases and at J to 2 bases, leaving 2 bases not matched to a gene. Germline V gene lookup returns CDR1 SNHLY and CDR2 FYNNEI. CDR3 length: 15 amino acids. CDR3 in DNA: TGTGCCAGCAGTGATCTAGCGGGGGCCACAGATACGCAGTATTTT. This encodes CASSDLAGATDTQYF.

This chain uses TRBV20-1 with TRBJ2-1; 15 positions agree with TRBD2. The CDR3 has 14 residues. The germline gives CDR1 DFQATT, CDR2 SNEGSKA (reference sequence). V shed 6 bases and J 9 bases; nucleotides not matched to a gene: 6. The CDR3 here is CSATRTSGGAEQFF. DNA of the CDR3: TGCAGTGCAACCAGGACTAGCGGGGGGGCTGAGCAGTTCTTC.

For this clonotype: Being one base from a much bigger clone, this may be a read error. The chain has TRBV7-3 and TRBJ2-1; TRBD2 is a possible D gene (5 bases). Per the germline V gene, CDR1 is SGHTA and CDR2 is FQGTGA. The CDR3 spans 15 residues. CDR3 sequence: CANSQDSSRYNEQFF. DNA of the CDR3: TGTGCCAACAGCCAGGACTCAAGCCGGTACAATGAGCAGTTCTTC. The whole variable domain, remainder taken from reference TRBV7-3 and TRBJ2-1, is GAGVSQTPSNKVTEKGKYVELRCDPISGHTALYWYRQSLGQGPEFLIYFQGTGAADDSGLPNDRFFAVRPEGSVSTLKIQRTERGDSAVYLCANSQDSSRYNEQFFGPGTRLTVL.

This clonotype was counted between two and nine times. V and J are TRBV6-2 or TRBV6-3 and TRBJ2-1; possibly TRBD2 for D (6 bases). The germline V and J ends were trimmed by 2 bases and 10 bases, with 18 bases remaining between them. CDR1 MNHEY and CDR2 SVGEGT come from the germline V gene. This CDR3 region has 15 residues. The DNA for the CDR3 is TGTGCCAGCAGTTACGGGGGGTCACGGCGTTGGGAGCAGTTCTTC. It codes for CASSYGGSRRWEQFF.